This is a list of T cell receptor beta chains from one sample in a study of radiation and T cells in renal cell carcinoma. The table came from immunoSEQ multiplex PCR; TCRdb's copy has only in-frame clones and leaves some out. The table includes about 170,000 clones, about 88% detected once. Specimen: blood, collected from a patient whose treatment included radiotherapy and nephrectomy. Receptors were obtained from a woman aged 45 to 65 with renal cell carcinoma. The CDR3 runs from the conserved cysteine through the conserved F or W. A D gene is named only where the DNA matches it firmly. Where a row states a size, it is once, few, many or the class of an expanded clone; other rows omit it.

j_call,d_call,v_call,clone_size,cdr3_nt,cdr3_aa
TRBJ1-1,NA,TRBV7-2,once,TGTGCCAGCAGTGCCGGTCTGATCGGCACTGAAGCTTTCTTT,CASSAGLIGTEAFF
TRBJ1-1,NA,TRBV11-3,NA,TGTGCCAGCAGCTTAACCGTGAACACTGAAGCTTTCTTT,CASSLTVNTEAFF
TRBJ1-5,NA,TRBV6-1,NA,TGTGCCAGCAGGATTGAGATGAGCAATCAGCCCCAGCATTTT,CASRIEMSNQPQHF
TRBJ2-5,TRBD1,TRBV6-1,NA,TGTGCCAGCAGTGTAGACAGGGGAATTGAAGAGACCCAGTACTTC,CASSVDRGIEETQYF
TRBJ1-1,NA,TRBV19,NA,TGTGCCAGTAGTATAGATAGGAGGGTCCGGTCTGAAGCTTTCTTT,CASSIDRRVRSEAFF
TRBJ2-5,TRBD2,TRBV9,NA,TGTGCCAGCAGCGTAGGGGGACTAGCGGGGGCTAACCAAGAGACCCAGTACTTC,CASSVGGLAGANQETQYF
TRBJ1-1,NA,TRBV20-1,few,TGCAGTGCTAGACCTAATCGGGCAGCTTTCTTT,CSARPNRAAFF
TRBJ2-3,NA,TRBV7-7,NA,TGTGCTAGCAGCCAGGGAACTAGCACAGATACGCAGTATTTT,CASSQGTSTDTQYF
TRBJ2-5,TRBD1,TRBV5-4,NA,TGTGCCAGCAGCCCCAAGCCACAGGGGGCGGTTGGGGAAAAAGAGACCCAGTACTTC,CASSPKPQGAVGEKETQYF
TRBJ1-2,NA,TRBV29-1,NA,TGCAGCGTTGCTCCTGGGGGGGGGCTGAGCTATGGCTACACCTTC,CSVAPGGGLSYGYTF
TRBJ2-3,TRBD1,TRBV7-2,NA,TGTGCCAGCAGCTTATGGGGGACAGGGATCACAGATACGCAGTATTTT,CASSLWGTGITDTQYF
TRBJ1-1,TRBD1,TRBV25-1,NA,TGTGCCAGCAGTCCTAACAGGGGCGGAAACACTGAAGCTTTCTTT,CASSPNRGGNTEAFF
TRBJ1-2,NA,TRBV21-1,NA,TGTGCCAGCAGCAAAGAGGACAGACCCATCAGGGGCTACACCTTC,CASSKEDRPIRGYTF
TRBJ2-2,NA,TRBV18,NA,TGTGCCAGCTCGCTTACCACCACCGGGGAGCTGTTTTTT,CASSLTTTGELFF
TRBJ1-5,NA,TRBV19,NA,TGTGCCAGTAGTATATGGGTGGGCCGTAGCAATCAGCCCCAGCATTTT,CASSIWVGRSNQPQHF